Below are 22 T cell receptor beta chains sequenced from a single sample in a study of regulatory T cells in long-lasting Graves disease. TCR beta libraries were built with iRepertoire HTBI primers and Arm-PCR of CDR3 regions. TCRdb re-called the multiplex PCR reads with MiXCR, one entry per CDR3 protein. The sample shows around 460,000 distinct CDR3 sequences, approximately 22% of them seen only once. Time point given: persistent/refractory GD, antithyroid drugs over 5 years with positive TRAb. After RNA was extracted from PBMCs, the TCR library was made from it. The specimen comprised peripheral blood mononuclear cells (PBMCs), sampled when the disease was refractory, from a patient treated with antithyroid drugs. The receptor set was obtained from a female donor with Graves disease.

The chain combines TRBV19 with TRBJ1-1, with D possibly being TRBD1 (5 bases). V dropped 3 bases and J dropped 5 bases, with 13 bases sitting between them. The CDR3 covers 14 residues. Germline CDR1 is LNHDA and CDR2 is SQIVND (reference sequence). The CDR3, as DNA: TGTGCCAGTAGTATCCAAGGGGTCGGAACTGAAGCTTTCTTT. Translation: CASSIQGVGTEAFF.

This clonotype was observed many times. The chain couples TRBV11-2 to TRBJ2-5; D may be TRBD1 or TRBD2 (5 bases each). Trimming took off 4 bases at V and 8 bases at J, with 11 bases between the two ends. The CDR3 contains 12 residues. Germline V gene lookup returns CDR1 SGHAT and CDR2 FQNNGV. The CDR3 DNA reads TGTGCCAGCAGCTCGGGACCTACCACCCAGTACTTC. It yields the protein CASSSGPTTQYF.

The J gene is TRBJ1-2, the V gene TRBV4-3, with 10 bases that match TRBD1. The CDR3 length is 14 residues. Germline trimming cut 3 bases from V and 10 bases from J; bases unmatched to any gene: 8. The germline V gene has CDR1 LGHNA and CDR2 YSLEER. The CDR3 DNA reads as TGCGCCAGCAGCCACCCCGGACAGGGGGGTGTCTACACCTTC. Its translation is CASSHPGQGGVYTF.

This clonotype was seen ten or more times. This chain joins TRBV29-1 and TRBJ1-1; D is possibly TRBD1 (6 bases). The germline V gene has CDR1 SQVTM and CDR2 ANQGSEA. The CDR3 loop spans 11 amino acids. The V end was cut by 2 bases, the J end by 7 bases, with 8 bases between. The CDR3 DNA reads as TGCAGCGTTGAAAGGGGGAGTGAAGCTTTCTTT. Its translation: CSVERGSEAFF.

This clonotype was seen repeatedly, ten times or more. The V gene is TRBV29-1, the J gene TRBJ2-5; TRBD1 matches at 8 bases. The CDR3 is 14 residues long. Germline CDR1 is SQVTM and CDR2 is ANQGSEA. V lost 5 bases to trimming and J lost 5 bases; unmatched junction nucleotides: 10. The CDR3 DNA is TGCAGCGTTATCCCGTCTAACAGGGGGGAGACCCAGTACTTC. The encoded protein is CSVIPSNRGETQYF.

As regards this clonotype: An end of the junction does not agree with germline; a read error may underlie this. The chain couples TRBV2 to TRBJ1-4, with 11 positions matching TRBD1. Germline assignment: CDR1 SNHLY and CDR2 FYNNEI. The CDR3 is 15 amino acids. The CDR3 protein is CVSSTGQGASGKLLF. In nucleotides, the CDR3 is TGTGTCAGCAGCACAGGACAGGGGGCCTCCGGCAAACTGCTTTTT.

The CDR3 is CRYSGSYEQYF. The CDR3 nucleotides read TGCAGGTATTCCGGGTCCTACGAGCAGTACTTC. V gene TRBV29-1 combines with J gene TRBJ2-7; D gene ambiguous. CDR1 and CDR2 from the germline V gene are SQVTM and ANQGSEA. This CDR3 region has 11 residues.

About this clonotype: A much larger clone differs from this one at a single base, so this may be a read error. This is likely a read error, given that the CDR3 carries no conserved phenylalanine or tryptophan at its end. The rearrangement joins TRBV15 to TRBJ1-4, with TRBD1 matching over 8 bases. CDR1 and CDR2 from the germline V gene are LNHNV and YYDKDF (reference sequence). This CDR3 has 15 residues. The junction had 6 bases not matched to a gene; V was cut back by 5 bases and J by 4 bases. The CDR3 spells CATSLRQGFNEKLFL. In nucleotides, the CDR3 is TGTGCCACCAGCCTACGACAGGGGTTTAATGAAAAACTGTTTCTT.

This clonotype was counted many times. V usage is TRBV11-1 and J usage is TRBJ1-6, with TRBD1 as a possible D gene (5 bases). Trimming took 8 bases from V and 7 from J, leaving 15 bases between them. Germline-derived CDR1 and CDR2 are SGHAT and FQDESV (reference sequence). The CDR3 sequence is 14 residues long. This CDR3 reads CASLETAINSPLHF. The CDR3 DNA reads as TGTGCCAGCCTAGAGACAGCCATCAATTCACCCCTCCACTTT. The variable domain in full, with the rest retrieved from reference TRBV11-1 and TRBJ1-6, is EAEVAQSPRYKITEKSQAVAFWCDPISGHATLYWYRQILGQGPELLVQFQDESVVDDSQLPKDRFSAERLKGVDSTLKIQPAELGDSAMYLCASLETAINSPLHFGNGTRLTVT.

This clonotype was counted only a few times. This chain uses TRBV9 with TRBJ2-7; possibly TRBD1 for D (6 bases). CDR1 is SGDLS, CDR2 YYNGEE, per germline. CDR3 length equals 15 residues. Deletions cut 3 bases from V and 2 bases from J, with 15 bases between. DNA for the CDR3: TGTGCCAGCAGCGGAGGGGGACGGGGTGCCTACGAGCAGTACTTC. This translates into CASSGGGRGAYEQYF.

A few counts support this clonotype. The chain has TRBV10-3 and TRBJ1-2; maybe TRBD1 (5 bases). There are 17 residues in the CDR3. Germline V gene sequence: CDR1 ENHRY, CDR2 SYGVKD. V lost 3 bases and J lost 0, with 17 bases in between. CDR3 protein: CAISDGTENRANYGYTF. Written as DNA, the CDR3 is TGTGCCATCAGTGATGGGACGGAGAACCGAGCTAACTATGGCTACACCTTC.

This clonotype was seen only a few times. CDR3 sequence reads: CASSSPGLAGGITGELFF. CDR3 coding DNA: TGTGCCAGCAGCTCCCCGGGGCTAGCGGGGGGGATCACCGGGGAGCTGTTTTTT. The genes are TRBV7-2 and TRBJ2-2; TRBD2 matches at 12 bases. V lost 4 bases and J lost 4; bases outside the gene matches: 10. The CDR3 is made up of 18 amino acids. In germline, CDR1 is SGHTA, CDR2 FQGNSA.

The chain joins TRBV12-3 or TRBV12-4 to TRBJ2-1, with D possibly TRBD1 on 6 matching bases. Trimming left V 6 bases short and J 5 bases short, with 11 bases between. The CDR3 spans 13 residues. The CDR3 DNA is TGTGCCAGCAGACTGGACAGAAACAATGAGCAGTTCTTC. It specifies CASRLDRNNEQFF.

This chain links TRBV20-1 with TRBJ1-2, with a possible D match to TRBD1 (5 bases). Trimming pared 7 bases from V and 8 bases from J, leaving 23 bases between. Germline CDR1 and CDR2: DFQATT and SNEGSKA (reference sequence). The CDR3 length is 14 residues. CDR3 protein: CSVDRDPLGPGYTF. The CDR3 nucleotides read TGCAGTGTCGATAGGGACCCGCTTGGACCGGGCTACACCTTC.

The V call is TRBV19, the J call TRBJ2-7; maybe TRBD1 (6 bases). The CDR3 has 14 amino acids. Between the trimmed V and J ends, which lost 3 bases and 6 bases, there was a span of 15 bases. Germline CDR1 reads LNHDA; CDR2 reads SQIVND (reference sequence). The chain's CDR3 is CASSMDSLLGEQYF. CDR3 bases: TGTGCCAGTAGTATGGACAGTCTCCTGGGCGAGCAGTACTTC.

This clonotype has ten or more counts. This chain links TRBV2 with TRBJ2-1, with D hard to call. CDR3 length: 13 amino acids. From germline, CDR1 is SNHLY and CDR2 FYNNEI. The V and J ends lost 7 bases and 8 bases respectively, with 15 bases between them. In nucleotides, the CDR3 is TGTGCCAGCACCCCAGGAGTCTTCCATGAGCAGTTCTTC. Amino acid sequence: CASTPGVFHEQFF.

This clonotype was observed at least ten times. V gene TRBV5-1 combines with J gene TRBJ1-1; TRBD1 matches 7 bases. CDR1 and CDR2 from the germline V gene are SGHRS and YFSETQ. The V and J ends lost 4 bases and 4 bases, in that order; junction bases with no gene match: 10. The CDR3 spans 15 residues. The CDR3 coding sequence is TGCGCCAGCAGCCCCGACAGGGCCCCGGGCACTGAAGCTTTCTTT. It encodes CASSPDRAPGTEAFF.

This clonotype came up many times. This chain uses TRBV28 with TRBJ2-7; 10 bases are a match to TRBD1. CDR1 MDHEN and CDR2 SYDVKM come from the germline V gene. This CDR3 is 15 amino acids long. V was pared by 5 bases and J by 2 bases, with 6 bases of the junction left unmatched. The CDR3 DNA reads TGTGCCAGCAGTCCACCGGGACAGGGGACCTACGAGCAGTACTTC. It codes for CASSPPGQGTYEQYF.

The table lists this clonotype with many counts. The chain uses TRBV7-2 and TRBJ2-2, with 7 bases that match TRBD1. This CDR3 is 13 amino acids long. V shed 5 bases, J shed 7 bases, and the junction held 4 bases outside the gene matches. Germline V gene sequence: CDR1 SGHTA, CDR2 FQGNSA. CDR3 nucleotide sequence: TGTGCCAGCAGCATAACAGGGGTCGGGGAGCTGTTTTTT. Protein: CASSITGVGELFF.

This clonotype showed up just a few times. This chain links TRBV11-3 with TRBJ2-2, with 7 bases lining up with TRBD2. Germline V gene lookup returns CDR1 SGHNT and CDR2 YENEEA. The CDR3 runs to 14 residues. V was clipped by 4 bases and J by 7 bases; unmatched bases: 6. This chain's CDR3 is CASSSSGIFGELFF. CDR3 nucleotides: TGTGCCAGCAGCTCCAGCGGGATTTTCGGGGAGCTGTTTTTT.

V and J are TRBV18 and TRBJ2-5; D possibly matches TRBD1 or TRBD2 (5 bases each). The CDR3 consists of 14 residues. V was pared by 5 bases and J by 5 bases, with 15 bases between. Germline V lookup: CDR1 KGHSH, CDR2 LQKENI. The CDR3 DNA is TGTGCCAGCTCAGAGGCGTCGGGGACGGAGACCCAGTACTTC. Protein sequence: CASSEASGTETQYF.

This clonotype has at least ten counts. The chain has TRBV28 and TRBJ2-7; D gene unclear. The CDR3 extends over 12 amino acids. V lost 6 bases and J lost 2, with 8 bases in between. Germline V gene data show CDR1 as MDHEN and CDR2 as SYDVKM. The CDR3 sequence: CASSRLPYEQYF. CDR3 sequence (DNA): TGTGCCAGCAGCCGTCTACCCTACGAGCAGTACTTC.